These 4 T cell receptor beta chains were sequenced from one sample in a study of spatial heterogeneity in lung cancer. TCRdb used MiXCR to reprocess the 5' RACE reads, holding one entry per CDR3 protein. The sample lists 25,000 or so distinct CDR3 sequences, roughly 4.8% occurring once. Time point: sample taken at primary tumor resection. Without sorting, whole RNA was sequenced from tumor, nontumor lung or frozen PBMC. The sample consisted of PBMCs, taken at surgery. The receptor source for this set is a male donor with early-stage non-small cell lung cancer.

This clonotype showed up many times. The V gene is TRBV7-2, the J gene TRBJ2-3; tentatively, D is TRBD1 (6 bases). The CDR3 sequence is 16 residues long. Germline V gene sequence: CDR1 SGHTA, CDR2 FQGNSA. V lost 7 bases and J lost 4, with 21 bases in between. The CDR3 DNA is TGTGCCAGCAACAATGGGCGGGTGGGGGCCTCAGATACGCAGTATTTT. Its protein is CASNNGRVGASDTQYF. Filled out from reference TRBV7-2 and TRBJ2-3, the complete variable domain reads GAGVSQSPSNKVTEKGKDVELRCDPISGHTALYWYRQSLGQGLEFLIYFQGNSAPDKSGLPSDRFSAERTGGSVSTLTIQRTQQEDSAVYLCASNNGRVGASDTQYFGPGTRLTVL.

The sample holds a few counts of this clonotype. The chain links TRBV5-4 to TRBJ2-1; tentative D call: TRBD1 (5 bases). Germline loops: CDR1 SGHNT, CDR2 YYREEE (reference sequence). The CDR3 extends over 16 amino acids. V gave up 0 bases and J gave up 8 bases, with 18 bases separating them. This CDR3 is CASSLAVSGASYEQFF. DNA for the CDR3: TGTGCCAGCAGCTTGGCCGTAAGTGGGGCCTCCTATGAGCAGTTCTTC. The full variable domain, rest sourced from reference TRBV5-4 and TRBJ2-1, is ETGVTQSPTHLIKTRGQQVTLRCSSQSGHNTVSWYQQALGQGPQFIFQYYREEENGRGNFPPRFSGLQFPNYSSELNVNALELDDSALYLCASSLAVSGASYEQFFGPGTRLTVL.

This clonotype was observed many times. The chain links TRBV4-3 to TRBJ2-2; D ambiguous. Germline CDR1 reads LGHNA; CDR2 reads YSLEER. The CDR3 length is 15 residues. Trimming removed 3 bases from V and 0 bases from J, with 8 bases in between. The chain's CDR3 is CASSQLATNTGELFF. CDR3 in DNA: TGCGCCAGCAGCCAGCTTGCCACGAACACCGGGGAGCTGTTTTTT.

This clonotype was seen many times. The genes are TRBV18 and TRBJ2-7; 8 nucleotides match TRBD1. The trim removed 3 bases at V and 1 base at J, leaving 2 bases unmatched. From germline, CDR1 is KGHSH and CDR2 LQKENI. The CDR3 sequence is 14 residues long. Here the CDR3 reads CASSPGQASYEQYF. The CDR3 nucleotides read TGTGCCAGCTCACCGGGACAGGCATCCTACGAGCAGTACTTC.